These 28 T cell receptor beta chains were all obtained from the same sample, sequenced in a study of cytomegalovirus exposure and HLA in healthy donors (TCRdb year 2017). The library came from the immunoSEQ multiplex PCR assay. For the multiplex PCR, a mixture combining 60 forward primers for TCR Vbeta segments and 13 reverse primers for TCR Jbeta segments was used. Not all clones reach the TCRdb copy of this immuneACCESS table, which keeps in-frame sequences only. Checked studies attribute under half of the gap to unresolved V genes and leave the rest unexplained. Across this sample there are about 150,000 clones, with approximately 72% seen only once. The ten largest clones capture over 1.2% of the sample. The sequenced material came from PBMCs. The receptors were sampled from a man aged 18-30 years in good health and CMV-seronegative.

This sequence joins TRBV5-1 and TRBJ1-1; 8 positions agree with TRBD1. The CDR3 is made up of 14 amino acids. Germline CDR1 SGHRS, CDR2 YFSETQ. With 6 bases clipped from V and 1 base from J, the junction kept 5 bases outside the gene matches. CDR3 sequence: CASKDGTGNTEAFF. CDR3 sequence (DNA): TGCGCCAGCAAAGATGGGACAGGGAACACTGAAGCTTTCTTT.

This clone appeared a few times. The V and J genes are TRBV25-1 and TRBJ2-1; weak D call: TRBD2 (6 bases). The length of the CDR3 is 17 residues. The ends were cut back, 5 bases at V and 1 base at J, with 18 bases in the middle. Germline loops: CDR1 MGHDK, CDR2 SYGVNS. This CDR3 reads CASSPQGRERSYNEQFF. CDR3 coding DNA: TGTGCCAGCAGTCCCCAGGGCCGGGAGAGGTCCTACAATGAGCAGTTCTTC.

The chain recombines TRBV4-3 with TRBJ2-5; D uncertain. The CDR3 extends over 13 amino acids. The germline V and J ends were trimmed by 1 base and 4 bases, with 7 bases remaining between them. The germline V gene encodes CDR1 LGHNA and CDR2 YSLEER. The CDR3 DNA reads TGCGCCAGCAGCCAAGGGCCTAGAGAGACCCAGTACTTC. Protein product: CASSQGPRETQYF.

A remark on this clone: At one of its ends the junction is not consistent with the germline gene, which may arise from a read error. The genes are TRBV28 and TRBJ2-7; TRBD1 aligns across 9 bases. Germline V CDR1 and CDR2: MDHEN, SYDVKM. The CDR3 loop spans 14 amino acids. The CDR3 loop reads CVSSVGDRAYEQYF. The DNA for the CDR3 is TGTGTCAGCAGTGTCGGGGACAGGGCCTACGAGCAGTACTTC.

J is TRBJ2-2 and V is TRBV28; 8 bases align to TRBD2. The CDR3 loop spans 14 amino acids. The germline CDR1 and CDR2 sequences are MDHEN and SYDVKM. V was pared by 5 bases and J by 6 bases, with 5 bases of the junction left unmatched. The CDR3 loop reads CASSRGLAAGELFF. For the CDR3, the DNA is TGTGCCAGCAGTAGAGGACTAGCAGCCGGGGAGCTGTTTTTT.

V and J are TRBV4-2 and TRBJ2-7; 7 nucleotides match TRBD2. Germline V gene lookup returns CDR1 LGHNA and CDR2 YNFKEQ. V trimming: 4 bases; J trimming: 4 bases; junction bases outside the gene matches: 10. The CDR3 is made up of 15 amino acids. In DNA form, the CDR3 reads TGTGCCAGCAGCCCGAGTGGTGGGGGGGATTACGAGCAGTACTTC. It codes for CASSPSGGGDYEQYF.

The chain has TRBV7-9 and TRBJ2-1, with D possibly matching TRBD1 (6 bases). V was pared by 5 bases and J by 5 bases, with 10 bases between. Germline loops: CDR1 SEHNR, CDR2 FQNEAQ (reference sequence). The CDR3 totals 13 residues. CDR3 bases: TGTGCCAGCAGCACGGACAGTGACAATGAGCAGTTCTTC. Translation gives CASSTDSDNEQFF.

A few counts support this clone. V usage is TRBV19 and J usage is TRBJ1-1; D is perhaps TRBD1 (5 bases). CDR1 and CDR2 from the germline V gene are LNHDA and SQIVND (reference sequence). This CDR3 spans 15 amino acids. V gave up 3 bases and J gave up 0 bases, with 11 bases separating them. This chain's CDR3 is CASSMVAGLNTEAFF. CDR3 DNA sequence: TGTGCCAGTAGTATGGTGGCAGGGTTGAACACTGAAGCTTTCTTT.

This clone has only one observation. The genes are TRBV27 and TRBJ2-1; 10 nucleotides align to TRBD2. This CDR3 region has 14 residues. Germline CDR1 and CDR2: MNHEY and SMNVEV (reference sequence). The junction had 3 bases not matched to a gene; V was cut back by 4 bases and J by 6 bases. In DNA, the CDR3 is TGTGCCAGCAGTTCCAGCGGGAGGGCCAATGAGCAGTTCTTC. Amino acids: CASSSSGRANEQFF.

This sequence joins TRBV6-6 and TRBJ2-1; 9 positions agree with TRBD1. CDR1 and CDR2 (germline): MNHNY, SVGAGI (reference sequence). There are 14 residues in the CDR3. V lost 2 bases to trimming and J lost 8 bases; unmatched junction nucleotides: 4. In DNA form, the CDR3 reads TGTGCCAGCAGTTACGGGGGACAGGGCTATGAGCAGTTCTTC. This codes for CASSYGGQGYEQFF.

The gene calls are TRBV27 and TRBJ2-7; 12 bases map to TRBD2. Germline values: CDR1 MNHEY, CDR2 SMNVEV (reference sequence). The length of the CDR3 is 15 residues. V gave up 5 bases and J gave up 7 bases; unmatched junction bases: 9. This CDR3 is CASSAPSGRAEEQYF. For the CDR3, the DNA is TGTGCCAGCAGTGCCCCTAGCGGGAGGGCCGAGGAGCAGTACTTC.

This rearrangement joins TRBV7-9 to TRBJ2-3; 10 bases map to TRBD1. The V and J ends lost 5 bases and 0 bases, in that order; junction bases with no gene match: 5. This CDR3 has 16 amino acids. Germline lookup yields CDR1 SEHNR and CDR2 FQNEAQ (reference sequence). The CDR3 bases are TGTGCCAGCAGCCCCCGGGGACAGGGGAGCACAGATACGCAGTATTTT. Encoded protein: CASSPRGQGSTDTQYF. The complete variable domain, with remaining parts taken from reference TRBV7-9 and TRBJ2-3, reads DTGVSQNPRHKITKRGQNVTFRCDPISEHNRLYWYRQTLGQGPEFLTYFQNEAQLEKSRLLSDRFSAERPKGSFSTLEIQRTEQGDSAMYLCASSPRGQGSTDTQYFGPGTRLTVL.

V and J are TRBV25-1 and TRBJ1-2; D is undetermined. With 6 bases removed from V and 2 bases from J, the gap between germline ends came to 19 bases. The CDR3 extends over 16 amino acids. CDR1 MGHDK and CDR2 SYGVNS come from the germline V gene. This CDR3 reads CASSMKGGSLNYGYTF. As DNA, the CDR3 is TGTGCCAGCAGCATGAAGGGAGGCTCCCTAAACTATGGCTACACCTTC.

J is TRBJ1-1 and V is TRBV7-9; 10 bases agree with TRBD1. Germline assignment: CDR1 SEHNR and CDR2 FQNEAQ (reference sequence). The CDR3 totals 16 residues. V was clipped by 6 bases and J by 3 bases; unmatched bases: 10. The CDR3 bases are TGTGCCAGCAGTAATCTGCGGACAGGGGGTTACACTGAAGCTTTCTTT. The encoded protein is CASSNLRTGGYTEAFF. Using reference TRBV7-9 and TRBJ1-1 for the parts outside the CDR3, the full variable domain is DTGVSQNPRHKITKRGQNVTFRCDPISEHNRLYWYRQTLGQGPEFLTYFQNEAQLEKSRLLSDRFSAERPKGSFSTLEIQRTEQGDSAMYLCASSNLRTGGYTEAFFGQGTRLTVV.

This sequence joins TRBV28 and TRBJ2-2, with D tentatively TRBD2 (6 bases). In germline, CDR1 is MDHEN, CDR2 SYDVKM. V lost 6 bases and J lost 5, with 10 bases in between. This CDR3 spans 13 amino acids. DNA of the CDR3: TGTGCCAGCAGAATTCGGGGGACCGGGGAGCTGTTTTTT. Protein sequence: CASRIRGTGELFF. The full variable domain, completed using reference TRBV28 and TRBJ2-2, is DVKVTQSSRYLVKRTGEKVFLECVQDMDHENMFWYRQDPGLGLRLIYFSYDVKMKEKGDIPEGYSVSREKKERFSLILESASTNQTSMYLCASRIRGTGELFFGEGSRLTVL.

The chain links TRBV2 to TRBJ2-3, with 14 bases fitting TRBD2. Germline CDR1 reads SNHLY; CDR2 reads FYNNEI. The V segment lost 7 bases and the J segment 6 bases; nucleotides outside the gene matches: 6. This CDR3 is built from 15 residues. The CDR3 region is CASIPGLAGADTQYF. For the CDR3, the DNA is TGTGCCAGCATCCCGGGACTAGCGGGAGCGGATACGCAGTATTTT.

The J gene is TRBJ2-1, the V gene TRBV5-5, with 12 bases matching TRBD2. The V gene end was trimmed by 3 bases and the J gene end by 10 bases; junction bases not matched to a gene: 11. Per germline, CDR1 SGHKS and CDR2 YYEKEE (reference sequence). This CDR3 is built from 16 residues. The CDR3 nucleotides read TGTGCCAGCAGCTCCGGACTAGCGGGACCCCACAGGGAGCAGTTCTTC. Protein sequence: CASSSGLAGPHREQFF.

The chain has TRBV11-2 and TRBJ2-1; D is ambiguous. V dropped 7 bases and J dropped 6 bases, with 19 bases sitting between them. CDR3 size: 15 residues. Germline V gene data show CDR1 as SGHAT and CDR2 as FQNNGV. In DNA form, the CDR3 reads TGTGCCAGCACCTCCCTCCAGCGAATACGCAATGAGCAGTTCTTC. Its protein product is CASTSLQRIRNEQFF.

The chain has TRBV6-1 and TRBJ1-1; no clear D. The CDR3 is 15 amino acids. The germline V gene encodes CDR1 MNHNS and CDR2 SASEGT. V lost 2 bases, J lost 4 bases, and 14 bases lay in between. CDR3 nucleotides: TGTGCCAGCAGTGAACTGGTGGGCCTGGTCACTGAAGCTTTCTTT. As protein: CASSELVGLVTEAFF.

V is TRBV18 and J is TRBJ1-2; D not certain. The germline V gene has CDR1 KGHSH and CDR2 LQKENI. The CDR3 covers 14 residues. V shed 1 base and J shed 4 bases, with 10 bases lying between them. CDR3 protein: CASSPLTAAYGYTF. For the CDR3, the DNA is TGTGCCAGCTCACCACTGACGGCGGCCTATGGCTACACCTTC.

This clone was detected once. V gene TRBV28 combines with J gene TRBJ2-7, with TRBD2 identical over 7 bases. The germline V gene encodes CDR1 MDHEN and CDR2 SYDVKM. The CDR3 has 14 residues. Trimming at V came to 3 bases and at J to 4 bases, leaving 6 bases not matched to a gene. The DNA of the CDR3 is TGTGCCAGCAGTTTGACTAGCCCCCTTTACGAGCAGTACTTC. Protein: CASSLTSPLYEQYF.

The chain recombines TRBV6-6 with TRBJ2-3, with TRBD2 identical over 7 bases. This CDR3 spans 14 amino acids. Germline V CDR1 and CDR2: MNHNY, SVGAGI (reference sequence). J lost 4 bases, V lost 5 bases, and 6 bases had no gene match. The CDR3 region has the DNA TGTGCCAGCAGTACGGGACTACCCCCAGATACGCAGTATTTT. Translating gives CASSTGLPPDTQYF.

Concerning this clone: A junction boundary mismatches the germline segment, possibly from a read error. The chain is built from TRBV25-1 and TRBJ2-1; 9 positions match TRBD2. CDR1 and CDR2 from the germline V gene are MGHDK and SYGVNS. This CDR3 contains 16 residues. The DNA of the CDR3 is TGTGCCAGCAGTGACCTCGGGACTAGCTCCCACAATGAGCAGTTCTTC. It encodes CASSDLGTSSHNEQFF.

This chain connects TRBV4-3 to TRBJ1-1; D remains unclear. The V end lost 3 bases, the J end lost 1 base, and 3 bases lay between the germline ends. CDR3 size: 12 residues. Germline lookup yields CDR1 LGHNA and CDR2 YSLEER. Written as DNA, the CDR3 is TGCGCCAGCAGCCACGGGAACACTGAAGCTTTCTTT. The encoded protein is CASSHGNTEAFF.

The chain couples TRBV9 to TRBJ1-6; weak D call: TRBD1 (6 bases). V was clipped by 1 base and J by 6 bases, with 11 bases between them. The CDR3 is made up of 15 amino acids. Germline assignment: CDR1 SGDLS and CDR2 YYNGEE. CDR3 DNA: TGTGCCAGCAGCGTAACAGGGAAGGGTAATTCACCCCTCCACTTT. This encodes CASSVTGKGNSPLHF.

This chain links TRBV28 with TRBJ2-2; 14 bases are a match to TRBD2. Germline V gene sequence: CDR1 MDHEN, CDR2 SYDVKM. This CDR3 is 16 amino acids long. The junction had 6 bases not matched to a gene; V was cut back by 6 bases and J by 6 bases. DNA for the CDR3: TGTGCCAGCAGGCATGGGACTAGCGGGAGCGCCGGGGAGCTGTTTTTT. Protein: CASRHGTSGSAGELFF. The full variable domain, in which reference TRBV28 and TRBJ2-2 provide the parts outside the CDR3, is DVKVTQSSRYLVKRTGEKVFLECVQDMDHENMFWYRQDPGLGLRLIYFSYDVKMKEKGDIPEGYSVSREKKERFSLILESASTNQTSMYLCASRHGTSGSAGELFFGEGSRLTVL.

The genes are TRBV30 and TRBJ1-3; TRBD1 is a possible D gene (6 bases). Germline loops: CDR1 GTSNPN, CDR2 SVGIG (reference sequence). The CDR3 runs 13 residues. V lost 3 bases and J lost 4, with 10 bases in between. The CDR3 reads CAWRTGGGNTIYF. CDR3 sequence (DNA): TGTGCCTGGAGGACAGGCGGAGGAAACACCATATATTTT.

This clone was recorded a few times. V gene TRBV6-5 combines with J gene TRBJ1-4, with D perhaps matching TRBD1 (6 bases). There are 16 residues in the CDR3. Trimming stripped 4 bases from V and 8 bases from J, with 20 bases between. Per the germline V gene, CDR1 is MNHEY and CDR2 is SVGAGI. In nucleotides, the CDR3 is TGTGCCAGCAGTTCCCTAACAGGGACAAAGTGGGAAAAACTGTTTTTT. Protein: CASSSLTGTKWEKLFF.